These T cell receptor beta chains were read from a single sample in a study of T-cell memory formation after mild COVID-19. TCRdb re-analysed the 5' RACE reads in MiXCR, keeping a single row per CDR3 protein. The data hold some 450,000 distinct CDR3 sequences, with more than 15% observed a single time. Source material: PBMCs or a T cell subset sorted from them (not recorded which). The receptor source for this set is a man aged 18-30 years who had mild COVID-19 (a few samples of this study predate the infection). Cell type and time point are not known. Both conserved end residues are part of each CDR3. Clone size is not always given. Where it is, it says once, few, many or a class for expanded clones.

cdr3_aa	v_call	j_call	clone_size
CASSLLPGQEGGHGYTF	TRBV5-1	TRBJ1-2	NA
CAGEPEGNTEAFF	TRBV7-9	TRBJ1-1	NA
CASSYSPGDNEKLFF	TRBV6-2/TRBV6-3	TRBJ1-4	NA
CASSYRSGTDTQYF	TRBV6-5	TRBJ2-3	many
CASMVQGNQPQHF	TRBV28	TRBJ1-5	NA
CASSLGASYGYTF	TRBV12-3/TRBV12-4	TRBJ1-2	many
CASSALSGTGFTGELFF	TRBV12-3/TRBV12-4	TRBJ2-2	few
CASKGQNTDTQYF	TRBV7-3	TRBJ2-3	NA
CASSPESNYGYTF	TRBV7-2	TRBJ1-2	few
CSVGGGQGYGYTF	TRBV29-1	TRBJ1-2	NA
CASSTDGTDYNEQFF	TRBV9	TRBJ2-1	NA
CASSLESWGGEQFF	TRBV7-2	TRBJ2-1	few
CASSYERGPNNEQFF	TRBV5-1	TRBJ2-1	many
CASSWVAPGELFF	TRBV7-2	TRBJ2-2	few
CASSQAPAAGGVRAFF	TRBV4-2	TRBJ1-1	few
CASSYFLGPNTGELFF	TRBV6-5	TRBJ2-2	NA
CASSRQGAGPNEKLFF	TRBV5-1	TRBJ1-4	few